This TCR beta chain is from a study of beta chain features in type 1 diabetes. The authors sorted CD4+ naive, central memory, regulatory and stem cell-like memory cells via CD45RO/CCR7/CD25/CD127/CD95/CD27. The authors reverse transcribed all of the isolated RNA, so sequencing captured expressed TCRB transcripts. Clones were sequenced by immunoSEQ multiplex PCR, and TCRdb holds only the in-frame ones, with some missing. The sample holds around 500,000 clones; approximately 30% are singletons and the top ten take more than 0.055%. This clone has just a few counts. The J segment lost 2 bases and the V segment lost 3 bases, leaving 7 bases of the junction unmatched. The CDR3 runs to 16 residues. The germline CDR1 and CDR2 sequences are SGHVS and FQNEAQ.

The sequence was collected from a man younger than 30 in good health. Material for sequencing was naive CD4+ T cells from blood. The V and J genes are TRBV7-8 and TRBJ2-7; 10 bases are shared with TRBD2. This CDR3 is CASSFSSGGEAYEQYF. CDR3 coding DNA: TGTGCCAGCAGCTTTTCTAGCGGGGGAGAAGCCTACGAGCAGTACTTC.